A selection of T cell receptor beta chains follows, all from one sample in a study of shared clonotypes between healthy human individuals. Data came from immunoSEQ multiplex PCR; TCRdb stores just in-frame clones and leaves some out. The repertoire holds 190,000 or so clones, with around 63% as singletons. The sequenced sample was memory CD4+ T cells sorted from blood. The receptors come from a man under 40 in good health. Both conserved end residues are part of each CDR3. A D gene is named only where the DNA matches it firmly. The size of a clone is reported for some rows only, either as once, few or many, or as a class for expanded clones.

d_call,v_call,j_call,clone_size,cdr3_aa,cdr3_nt
-,TRBV7-2,TRBJ2-2,-,CASSVDLAFTGELFF,TGTGCCAGCAGCGTAGATCTAGCTTTCACCGGGGAGCTGTTTTTT
-,TRBV7-2,TRBJ2-7,-,CASSLDRGSYEQYF,TGTGCCAGCAGCTTAGATAGGGGATCCTACGAGCAGTACTTC
-,TRBV5-1,TRBJ2-6,few,CASSHRGLSGANVLTF,TGCGCCAGCAGCCACCGCGGACTCTCTGGGGCCAACGTCCTGACTTTC
TRBD1,TRBV6-1,TRBJ1-5,few,CASSGDRGGNQPQHF,TGTGCCAGCAGTGGGGACAGGGGAGGGAATCAGCCCCAGCATTTT
TRBD1,TRBV27,TRBJ1-1,-,CASNRQGEGTEAFF,TGTGCCAGCAATAGACAGGGGGAGGGGACTGAAGCTTTCTTT
-,TRBV30,TRBJ2-5,-,CAWSRAETQYF,TGTGCCTGGAGCCGGGCTGAGACCCAGTACTTC
-,TRBV5-1,TRBJ1-3,-,CASSSGIPSGNTIYF,TGCGCCAGCAGCTCAGGGATCCCCTCTGGAAACACCATATATTTT
TRBD2,TRBV7-9,TRBJ2-3,-,CASSYLAGGSTDTQYF,TGTGCCAGCAGCTACTTAGCGGGAGGAAGCACAGATACGCAGTATTTT
TRBD1,TRBV4-1,TRBJ2-3,-,CASSQVAPGQGPDTQYF,TGCGCCAGCAGCCAAGTAGCACCTGGACAGGGCCCAGATACGCAGTATTTT
-,TRBV7-7,TRBJ2-1,-,CASSLGGTGYNEQFF,TGTGCTAGCAGCTTAGGGGGGACCGGGTACAATGAGCAGTTCTTC
-,TRBV7-2,TRBJ2-3,few,CASSLGIGRLTQYF,TGTGCCAGCAGCTTAGGAATCGGCCGCTTAACGCAGTATTTT
TRBD2,TRBV5-1,TRBJ2-3,-,CASSSLAGDTDTQYF,TGCGCCAGCAGCTCACTAGCGGGAGACACAGATACGCAGTATTTT
-,TRBV5-4,TRBJ2-5,-,CASSLGVRVETQYF,TGTGCCAGCAGCTTGGGGGTGCGGGTGGAGACCCAGTACTTC
-,TRBV5-1,TRBJ2-3,-,CASSLATSPDTQYF,TGCGCCAGCAGCTTGGCTACGTCGCCCGATACGCAGTATTTT
-,TRBV12-2,TRBJ1-2,many,CASRCRDRRYYGYTF,TGTGCAAGTCGCTGCCGGGACAGGAGATACTATGGCTACACCTTC
-,TRBV5-4,TRBJ2-3,-,CASSGGGAGPKRGTQYF,TGTGCCAGCAGCGGAGGGGGCGCAGGGCCCAAACGGGGTACGCAGTATTTT
-,TRBV7-9,TRBJ2-3,few,CASSLVVPGEDTQYF,TGTGCCAGCAGCTTAGTCGTCCCGGGGGAAGATACGCAGTATTTT
TRBD2,TRBV6-9,TRBJ2-7,-,CASSYWTSGRAPISGEQYF,TGTGCCAGCAGTTACTGGACTAGCGGGAGGGCCCCCATATCAGGGGAGCAGTACTTC
-,TRBV5-5,TRBJ2-7,-,CASSLHRAEQYF,TGTGCCAGCAGCTTGCACCGAGCCGAGCAGTACTTC
-,TRBV11-2,TRBJ2-1,few,CASSLGRYNEQFF,TGTGCCAGCAGCTTAGGGCGATACAATGAGCAGTTCTTC
TRBD1,TRBV6-5,TRBJ2-5,-,CASSYPGTGEETQYF,TGTGCCAGCAGTTACCCCGGGACAGGGGAAGAGACCCAGTACTTC
-,TRBV30,TRBJ1-5,-,CAWSDGQRNQPQHF,TGTGCCTGGAGTGATGGACAGAGGAATCAGCCCCAGCATTTT
-,TRBV7-6,TRBJ2-7,-,CASSLEAEYEQYF,TGTGCCAGCAGCTTAGAGGCAGAATACGAGCAGTACTTC
TRBD2,TRBV11-3,TRBJ2-7,-,CASSSLAGSSEQYF,TGTGCCAGCAGCTCCCTAGCGGGTAGTAGCGAGCAGTACTTC
-,TRBV12-5,TRBJ2-3,few,CASGWGSSQDTQYF,TGTGCTAGTGGTTGGGGAAGCTCCCAAGATACGCAGTATTTT
TRBD2,TRBV15,TRBJ2-5,few,CATSRDAGAEATQYF,TGTGCCACCAGCAGAGATGCGGGAGCGGAGGCGACCCAGTACTTC
-,TRBV18,TRBJ2-7,few,CASSPPGNYEQYF,TGTGCCAGCTCACCCCCGGGAAACTACGAGCAGTACTTC
TRBD2,TRBV13,TRBJ2-5,-,CASSSSGRAGTQYF,TGTGCCAGCAGCAGTAGCGGGAGGGCCGGAACCCAGTACTTC
TRBD1,TRBV19,TRBJ1-5,once,CASRDRVGNQPQHF,TGTGCCAGTAGGGACAGGGTAGGCAATCAGCCCCAGCATTTT
-,TRBV30,TRBJ2-7,-,CAWSESYEQYF,TGTGCCTGGAGTGAGTCGTACGAGCAGTACTTC
-,TRBV18,TRBJ2-2,-,CASSMKVHRSNTGELFF,TGTGCCAGCTCAATGAAGGTCCACCGCTCGAACACCGGGGAGCTGTTTTTT
-,TRBV6-6,TRBJ1-5,-,CASREGSRNQPQHF,TGTGCCAGCAGGGAGGGGAGCCGCAATCAGCCCCAGCATTTT
-,TRBV30,TRBJ2-2,-,CAWRRGLRTGELFF,TGTGCCTGGAGGAGGGGGTTAAGGACCGGGGAGCTGTTTTTT
TRBD2,TRBV19,TRBJ2-5,once,CASSMTSGNVKTQYF,TGTGCCAGTAGCATGACTAGCGGGAATGTGAAGACCCAGTACTTC
TRBD1,TRBV6-4,TRBJ1-5,-,CASSAGGGQPQHF,TGTGCCAGCAGTGCAGGGGGCGGTCAGCCCCAGCATTTT
TRBD1,TRBV7-7,TRBJ2-5,-,CASSLGQGAWETQYF,TGTGCCAGCAGCTTAGGACAGGGGGCCTGGGAGACCCAGTACTTC
TRBD1,TRBV14,TRBJ1-3,few,CASSQGTGTQSGNTIYF,TGTGCCAGCAGCCAAGGGACAGGGACACAATCTGGAAACACCATATATTTT
-,TRBV18,TRBJ2-1,many,CASSPPQNEQFF,TGTGCCAGCTCACCACCCCAGAATGAGCAGTTCTTC
TRBD2,TRBV27,TRBJ2-1,few,CASSYTAGVAGGPGSEQFF,TGTGCCAGCAGTTACACCGCCGGGGTAGCGGGAGGTCCGGGCAGTGAGCAGTTCTTC
-,TRBV28,TRBJ2-1,-,CASTSTGRSYNEQFF,TGTGCCAGCACCTCGACGGGGCGCTCCTACAATGAGCAGTTCTTC